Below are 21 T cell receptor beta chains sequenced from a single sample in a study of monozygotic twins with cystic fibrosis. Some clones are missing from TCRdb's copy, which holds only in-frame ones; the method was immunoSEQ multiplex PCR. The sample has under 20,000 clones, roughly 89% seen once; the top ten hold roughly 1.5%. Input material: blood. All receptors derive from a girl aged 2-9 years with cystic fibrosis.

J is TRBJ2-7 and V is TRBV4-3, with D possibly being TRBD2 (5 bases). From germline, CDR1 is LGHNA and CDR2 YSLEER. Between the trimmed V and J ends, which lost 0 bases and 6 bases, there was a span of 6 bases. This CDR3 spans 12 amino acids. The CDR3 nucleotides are TGCGCCAGCAGCCAAGATCGGGGCGAGCAGTACTTC. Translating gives CASSQDRGEQYF.

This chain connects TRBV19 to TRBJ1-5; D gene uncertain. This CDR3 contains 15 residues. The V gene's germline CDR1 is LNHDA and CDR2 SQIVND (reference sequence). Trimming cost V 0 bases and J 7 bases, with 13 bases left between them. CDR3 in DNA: TGTGCCAGTAGTATAGATGGAAATGGGTTCCAGCCCCAGCATTTT. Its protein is CASSIDGNGFQPQHF.

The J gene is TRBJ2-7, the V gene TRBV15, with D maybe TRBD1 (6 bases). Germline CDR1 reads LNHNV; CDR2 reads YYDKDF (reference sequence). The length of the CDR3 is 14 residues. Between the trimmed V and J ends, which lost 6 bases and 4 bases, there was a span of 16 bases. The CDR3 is CATRTGTPPYEQYF. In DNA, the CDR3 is TGTGCCACCAGAACCGGGACACCTCCTTACGAGCAGTACTTC. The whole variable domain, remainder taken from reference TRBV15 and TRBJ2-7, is DAMVIQNPRYQVTQFGKPVTLSCSQTLNHNVMYWYQQKSSQAPKLLFHYYDKDFNNEADTPDNFQSRRPNTSFCFLDIRSPGLGDTAMYLCATRTGTPPYEQYFGPGTRLTVT.

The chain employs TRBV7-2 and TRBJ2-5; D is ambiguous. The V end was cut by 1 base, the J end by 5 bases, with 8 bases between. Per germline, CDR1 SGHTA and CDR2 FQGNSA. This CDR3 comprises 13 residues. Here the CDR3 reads CASSLVSLETQYF. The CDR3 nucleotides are TGTGCCAGCAGCTTAGTAAGCTTGGAGACCCAGTACTTC.

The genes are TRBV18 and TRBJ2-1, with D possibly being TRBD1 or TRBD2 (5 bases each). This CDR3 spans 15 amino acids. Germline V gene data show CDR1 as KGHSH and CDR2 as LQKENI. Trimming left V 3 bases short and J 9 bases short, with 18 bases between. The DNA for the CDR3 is TGTGCCAGCTCACCGACCGGGACGGCGAAAGGTGAGCAGTTCTTC. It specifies CASSPTGTAKGEQFF.

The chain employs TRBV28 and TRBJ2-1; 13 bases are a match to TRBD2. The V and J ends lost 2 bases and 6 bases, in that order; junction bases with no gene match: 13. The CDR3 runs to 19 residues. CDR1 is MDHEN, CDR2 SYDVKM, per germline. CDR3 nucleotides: TGTGCCAGCAGTTTACCCTACAGGGCAAGGACTAGCGGGAGCAATGAGCAGTTCTTC. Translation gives CASSLPYRARTSGSNEQFF.

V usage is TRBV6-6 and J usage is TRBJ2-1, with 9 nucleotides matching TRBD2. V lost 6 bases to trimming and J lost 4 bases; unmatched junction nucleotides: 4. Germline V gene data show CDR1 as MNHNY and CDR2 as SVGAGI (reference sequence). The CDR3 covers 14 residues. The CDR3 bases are TGTGCCAGCAGGGTAGCGGGAGTATACAATGAGCAGTTCTTC. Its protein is CASRVAGVYNEQFF.

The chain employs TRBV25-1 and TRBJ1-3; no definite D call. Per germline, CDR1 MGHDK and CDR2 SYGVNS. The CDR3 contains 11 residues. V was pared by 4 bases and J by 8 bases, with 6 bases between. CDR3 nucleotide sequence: TGTGCCAGCAGTGGTCGGGACACCATATATTTT. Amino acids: CASSGRDTIYF.

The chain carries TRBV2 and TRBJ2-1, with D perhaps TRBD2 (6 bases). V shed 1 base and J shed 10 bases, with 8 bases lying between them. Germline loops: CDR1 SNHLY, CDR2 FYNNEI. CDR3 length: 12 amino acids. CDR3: CASSEGGGEQFF. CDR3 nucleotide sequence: TGTGCCAGCAGTGAAGGGGGAGGCGAGCAGTTCTTC.

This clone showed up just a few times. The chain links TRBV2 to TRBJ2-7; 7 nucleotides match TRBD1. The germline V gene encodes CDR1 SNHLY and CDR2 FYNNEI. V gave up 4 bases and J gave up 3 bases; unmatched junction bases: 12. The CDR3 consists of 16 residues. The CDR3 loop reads CASSGGLGQLYYEQYF. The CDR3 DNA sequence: TGTGCCAGCAGTGGAGGTCTGGGACAGCTTTACTACGAGCAGTACTTC.

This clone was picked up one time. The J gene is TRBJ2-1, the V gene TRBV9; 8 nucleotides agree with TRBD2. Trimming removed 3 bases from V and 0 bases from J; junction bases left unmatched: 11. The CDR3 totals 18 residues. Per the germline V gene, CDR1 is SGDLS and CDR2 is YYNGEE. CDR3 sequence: CASSDQSTSGRSYNEQFF. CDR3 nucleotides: TGTGCCAGCAGCGACCAATCCACTAGCGGCCGCTCCTACAATGAGCAGTTCTTC.

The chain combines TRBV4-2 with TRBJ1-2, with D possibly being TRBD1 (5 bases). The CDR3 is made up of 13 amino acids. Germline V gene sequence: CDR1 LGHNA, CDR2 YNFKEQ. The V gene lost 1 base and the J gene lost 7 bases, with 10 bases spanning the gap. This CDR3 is CASSQVDQGGYTF. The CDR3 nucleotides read TGTGCCAGCAGCCAAGTAGACCAGGGTGGCTACACCTTC.

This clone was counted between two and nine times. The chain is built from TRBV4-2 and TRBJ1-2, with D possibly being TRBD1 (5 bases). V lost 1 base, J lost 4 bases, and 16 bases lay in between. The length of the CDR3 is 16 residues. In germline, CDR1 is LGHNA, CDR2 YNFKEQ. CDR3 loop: CASSQVGRDFLYGYTF. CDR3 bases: TGTGCCAGCAGCCAAGTTGGGAGGGACTTCCTCTATGGCTACACCTTC.

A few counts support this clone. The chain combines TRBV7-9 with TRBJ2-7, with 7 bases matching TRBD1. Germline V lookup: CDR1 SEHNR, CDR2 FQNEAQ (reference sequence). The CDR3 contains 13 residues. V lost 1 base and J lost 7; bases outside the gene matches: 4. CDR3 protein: CASSLGGQYEQYF. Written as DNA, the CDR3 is TGTGCCAGCAGCTTAGGGGGACAGTATGAGCAGTACTTC.

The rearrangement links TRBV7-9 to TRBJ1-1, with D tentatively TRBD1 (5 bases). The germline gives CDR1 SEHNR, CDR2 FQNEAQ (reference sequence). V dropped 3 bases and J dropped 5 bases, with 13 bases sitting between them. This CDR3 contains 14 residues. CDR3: CASSLGGPGTEAFF. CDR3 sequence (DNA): TGTGCCAGCAGCTTGGGGGGTCCGGGTACTGAAGCTTTCTTT.

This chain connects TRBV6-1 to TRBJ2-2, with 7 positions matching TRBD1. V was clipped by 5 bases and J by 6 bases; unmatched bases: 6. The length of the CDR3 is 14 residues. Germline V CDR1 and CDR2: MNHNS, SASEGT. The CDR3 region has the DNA TGTGCCAGCAGTCCCGACAGGGTCTCCGGGGAGCTGTTTTTT. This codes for CASSPDRVSGELFF.

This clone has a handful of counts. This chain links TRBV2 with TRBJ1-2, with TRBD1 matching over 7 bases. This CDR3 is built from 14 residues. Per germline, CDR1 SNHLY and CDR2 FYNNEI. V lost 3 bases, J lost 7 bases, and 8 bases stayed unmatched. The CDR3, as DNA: TGTGCCAGCAGTGAGGTTGACAGGGTAGGTGGCTACACCTTC. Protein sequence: CASSEVDRVGGYTF.

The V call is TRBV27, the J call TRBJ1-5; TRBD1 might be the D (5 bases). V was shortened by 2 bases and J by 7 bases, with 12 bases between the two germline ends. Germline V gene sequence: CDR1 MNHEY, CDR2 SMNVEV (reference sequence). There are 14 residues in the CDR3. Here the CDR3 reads CASSLHGDEQPQHF. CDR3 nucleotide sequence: TGTGCCAGCAGTTTACACGGGGACGAGCAGCCCCAGCATTTT.

The CDR3 bases are TGTGCCAGCAGCCCCTTAGCGGGAGCCAAAAACATTCAGTACTTC. Translating it yields CASSPLAGAKNIQYF. This chain connects TRBV11-2 to TRBJ2-4; 7 nucleotides align to TRBD2. The junction had 4 bases not matched to a gene; V was cut back by 5 bases and J by 0 bases. The CDR3 loop spans 15 amino acids. Per germline, CDR1 SGHAT and CDR2 FQNNGV.

The CDR3 reads CASSSYSGANVLTF. In nucleotides, the CDR3 is TGTGCCAGCAGCTCCTACTCTGGGGCCAACGTCCTGACTTTC. This chain joins TRBV7-9 and TRBJ2-6; D gene ambiguous. Trimming removed 4 bases from V and 0 bases from J, with 4 bases in between. The V gene's germline CDR1 is SEHNR and CDR2 FQNEAQ (reference sequence). The CDR3 loop spans 14 amino acids.

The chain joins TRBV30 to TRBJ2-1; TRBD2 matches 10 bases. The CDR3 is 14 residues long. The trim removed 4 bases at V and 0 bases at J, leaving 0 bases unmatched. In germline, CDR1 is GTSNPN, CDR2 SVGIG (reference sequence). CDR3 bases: TGTGCCTGGACTAGCGGGAGCTCCTACAATGAGCAGTTCTTC. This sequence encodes CAWTSGSSYNEQFF. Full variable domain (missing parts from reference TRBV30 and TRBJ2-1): SQTIHQWPATLVQPVGSPLSLECTVEGTSNPNLYWYRQAAGRGLQLLFYSVGIGQISSEVPQNLSASRPQDRQFILSSKKLLLSDSGFYLCAWTSGSSYNEQFFGPGTRLTVL.